These 28 T cell receptor beta chains came from one sample sequenced in a study of T cells after yellow fever vaccination (dated by TCRdb to the late 2010s). To prepare the library, 5' RACE was applied. Sequencing took place on an Illumina HiSeq 2500. TCRdb handled the public reads itself, with Q25 trimming in fastp and clone calling in MiXCR, and kept productive beta chains. Every entry covers one CDR3 protein and lists the most common genes and DNA from its rows. The sample data list some 350,000 distinct CDR3 sequences, and about 8.7% of these were observed just once. Clones ranked in the top ten supply more than 15% of the sample. Per the publication, the treatment or condition label means: live attenuated yellow fever vaccine strain. The source was PBMCs, collected on the day of the first yellow fever vaccination. Receptor source: a man aged 18 to 29 who received the YFV17D yellow fever vaccine.

This clonotype was recorded at least ten times. This chain links TRBV5-1 with TRBJ1-4; the D gene is possibly TRBD1 (5 bases). The CDR3 covers 16 residues. V dropped 0 bases and J dropped 7 bases, with 16 bases sitting between them. In germline, CDR1 is SGHRS, CDR2 YFSETQ. The CDR3 DNA follows: TGCGCCAGCAGCTTGGTGGGACGGACATTTGGTGAAAAACTGTTTTTT. This gives the protein CASSLVGRTFGEKLFF.

This clonotype was seen more than once but under ten times. This chain joins TRBV5-6 and TRBJ2-1; possibly TRBD1 or TRBD2 for D (5 bases each). V gave up 2 bases and J gave up 4 bases, with 13 bases separating them. Germline CDR1 reads SGHDT; CDR2 reads YYEEEE. This CDR3 has 15 residues. The CDR3 loop is CASSFPGPSYNEQFF. Written as DNA, the CDR3 is TGTGCCAGCAGCTTTCCGGGACCTTCGTACAATGAGCAGTTCTTC.

The chain recombines TRBV12-3 or TRBV12-4 with TRBJ2-1; no clear D gene. This CDR3 is 14 amino acids long. Trimming shortened V by 3 bases and J by 3 bases, and 9 bases separated the two germline ends. CDR3 loop: CASSFNFNYNEQFF. The CDR3 DNA is TGTGCCAGCAGTTTTAACTTCAACTACAATGAGCAGTTCTTC.

This clonotype was seen a few times. The chain is built from TRBV20-1 and TRBJ1-4; D is uncertain. The CDR3 has 13 residues. Looked up from germline, CDR1 is DFQATT and CDR2 is SNEGSKA (reference sequence). Trimming removed 6 bases from V and 11 bases from J, with 19 bases in between. The CDR3 DNA reads as TGCAGTGCCCCGGCTCCGGGCCAAGGCAAACTGTTTTTT. Its protein is CSAPAPGQGKLFF.

The chain uses TRBV9 and TRBJ1-1, with D possibly being TRBD1 (5 bases). Trimming stripped 4 bases from V and 0 bases from J, with 13 bases between. From germline, CDR1 is SGDLS and CDR2 YYNGEE. The CDR3 contains 15 residues. The CDR3 DNA reads TGTGCCAGCAGCCCCCGGACGGACATGAACACTGAAGCTTTCTTT. It codes for CASSPRTDMNTEAFF.

The chain links TRBV5-4 to TRBJ2-2; TRBD2 might be the D (7 bases). The CDR3 length is 14 residues. Germline V lookup: CDR1 SGHNT, CDR2 YYREEE (reference sequence). Trimming removed 9 bases at V and 7 bases at J, with 19 bases between. CDR3: CATQKGGADGELFF. The CDR3 DNA reads TGTGCCACCCAAAAAGGGGGGGCGGACGGGGAGCTGTTTTTT.

This clonotype has ten or more counts. This chain connects TRBV10-3 to TRBJ2-1; D is unresolved. The CDR3 contains 14 residues. The V gene lost 4 bases and the J gene lost 0 bases, with 7 bases spanning the gap. Germline V gene data show CDR1 as ENHRY and CDR2 as SYGVKD. The CDR3 bases are TGTGCCATCAGTGGTGGCAGCTCCTACAATGAGCAGTTCTTC. It translates to CAISGGSSYNEQFF.

The rearrangement uses TRBV20-1 and TRBJ2-3; D remains ambiguous. The CDR3 spans 15 residues. Germline-derived CDR1 and CDR2 are DFQATT and SNEGSKA (reference sequence). Deletions cut 0 bases from V and 5 bases from J, with 15 bases between. The CDR3 loop is CSARDPVRSLDTQYF. The CDR3 nucleotides read TGCAGTGCTAGAGATCCGGTGCGGTCCCTAGATACGCAGTATTTT.

This clonotype was observed many times. The chain carries TRBV20-1 and TRBJ2-5; D may correspond to TRBD1 or TRBD2 (6 bases each). From germline, CDR1 is DFQATT and CDR2 SNEGSKA (reference sequence). Trimming cost V 5 bases and J 3 bases, with 19 bases left between them. This CDR3 region has 15 residues. The CDR3 bases are TGCAGTGCTTGGGCGGGACACCAGAGGGAAGAGACCCAGTACTTC. This sequence encodes CSAWAGHQREETQYF.

This clonotype came up a few times. The gene calls are TRBV12-3 or TRBV12-4 and TRBJ2-7, with D possibly matching TRBD2 (6 bases). The CDR3 is 15 amino acids. Deletions cut 6 bases from V and 0 bases from J, with 15 bases between. CDR3 DNA: TGTGCCAGCAGCGGGCGCGGGACCAGCTCCTACGAGCAGTACTTC. It specifies CASSGRGTSSYEQYF.

The rearrangement links TRBV20-1 to TRBJ2-7; D assignment may be TRBD1 or TRBD2 (5 bases each). Germline V lookup: CDR1 DFQATT, CDR2 SNEGSKA (reference sequence). The ends were cut back, 5 bases at V and 3 bases at J, with 17 bases in the middle. This CDR3 contains 14 residues. CDR3 nucleotide sequence: TGCAGTGCTGAGCACCGGGACCGAGGCTACGAGCAGTACTTC. Translation: CSAEHRDRGYEQYF.

The V and J genes are TRBV6-5 and TRBJ1-4, with 9 bases identical to TRBD1. The V and J ends lost 6 bases and 7 bases, in that order; junction bases with no gene match: 6. The CDR3 is 14 residues long. Germline values: CDR1 MNHEY, CDR2 SVGAGI. The CDR3 is CASSTDRGGEKLFF. The CDR3 nucleotides read TGTGCCAGCAGCACGGACAGGGGAGGTGAAAAACTGTTTTTT.

This clonotype was observed at least ten times. V usage is TRBV29-1 and J usage is TRBJ1-4; no clear D. Germline V gene sequence: CDR1 SQVTM, CDR2 ANQGSEA. There are 13 residues in the CDR3. V lost 1 base, J lost 2 bases, and 5 bases lay in between. The CDR3 is CSVEGLTNEKLFF. The DNA for the CDR3 is TGCAGCGTTGAAGGGTTGACTAATGAAAAACTGTTTTTT.

This rearrangement joins TRBV7-2 to TRBJ1-1, with 9 bases aligning to TRBD1. CDR3 length equals 14 residues. The germline V gene encodes CDR1 SGHTA and CDR2 FQGNSA. The V and J ends lost 3 bases and 5 bases, in that order; junction bases with no gene match: 4. CDR3 protein: CASSFGGQGTEAFF. The CDR3 DNA reads as TGTGCCAGCAGCTTCGGCGGACAGGGGACTGAAGCTTTCTTT.

This clonotype was counted between two and nine times. Here the CDR3 DNA reads TGCAGCGTTCTCCCCGATGGGGGATACAGAGCTTTCTTT. Its protein is CSVLPDGGYRAFF. The V call is TRBV29-1, the J call TRBJ1-1; D may be TRBD1 (5 bases). Germline V CDR1 and CDR2: SQVTM, ANQGSEA. V was cut by 5 bases and J by 10 bases, with 20 bases left in between. The CDR3 spans 13 residues. Full variable domain (rest looked up from reference TRBV29-1 and TRBJ1-1): SAVISQKPSRDICQRGTSLTIQCQVDSQVTMMFWYRQQPGQSLTLIATANQGSEATYESGFVIDKFPISRPNLTFSTLTVSNMSPEDSSIYLCSVLPDGGYRAFFGQGTRLTVV.

This clonotype was detected only a few times. This sequence joins TRBV12-3 or TRBV12-4 and TRBJ2-7, with 9 nucleotides matching TRBD1. The CDR3 spans 14 residues. The J segment lost 5 bases and the V segment lost 7 bases, leaving 9 bases of the junction unmatched. The CDR3 reads CASTLGTGSDEQYF. CDR3 nucleotide sequence: TGTGCCAGCACCCTGGGGACAGGGTCGGACGAGCAGTACTTC.

At least ten counts were recorded for this clonotype. The chain couples TRBV20-1 to TRBJ2-4; a weak D match, TRBD1 (5 bases). In germline, CDR1 is DFQATT, CDR2 SNEGSKA (reference sequence). Trimming stripped 6 bases from V and 0 bases from J, with 9 bases between. The CDR3 contains 13 residues. The CDR3 DNA reads TGCAGTGCGACAGAGTTAGCCAAAAACATTCAGTACTTC. Translation gives CSATELAKNIQYF.

The table lists this clonotype with a few counts. This rearrangement joins TRBV20-1 to TRBJ2-3; TRBD1 agrees at 8 bases. The CDR3 runs to 12 residues. With V trimmed by 4 bases and J by 8 bases, 5 bases remained unmatched. CDR1 is DFQATT and CDR2 is SNEGSKA in the germline V gene (reference sequence). This chain's CDR3 is CSATLQGGTQYF. CDR3 bases: TGCAGTGCTACGCTACAGGGGGGTACGCAGTATTTT.

Ten or more counts support this clonotype. V gene TRBV18 combines with J gene TRBJ1-2; 7 nucleotides match TRBD1. J was trimmed by 7 bases and V by 8 bases; bases with no gene match: 13. CDR3 length: 14 amino acids. The V gene's germline CDR1 is KGHSH and CDR2 LQKENI. CDR3 DNA: TGTGCCAGCCTTGGGGACAGCGGTCCCTCTGGCTACACCTTC. Amino acid sequence: CASLGDSGPSGYTF.

This clonotype was detected a few times. V usage is TRBV13 and J usage is TRBJ2-7, with 10 nucleotides matching TRBD1. V lost 5 bases to trimming and J lost 4 bases; unmatched junction nucleotides: 8. The length of the CDR3 is 15 residues. The germline gives CDR1 PRHDT, CDR2 FYEKMQ (reference sequence). CDR3 nucleotide sequence: TGTGCCAGCAGCGCCACCGGGACAGGGGTGTACGAGCAGTACTTC. This encodes CASSATGTGVYEQYF.

This clonotype was seen ten or more times. The rearrangement uses TRBV4-1 and TRBJ2-3, with 12 bases matching TRBD2. CDR1 and CDR2 from the germline V gene are MGHRA and YSYEKL. The J segment lost 6 bases and the V segment lost 3 bases, leaving 10 bases of the junction unmatched. This CDR3 is built from 17 residues. CDR3 loop: CASSQEPGLAGSDTQYF. The DNA for the CDR3 is TGCGCCAGCAGCCAGGAACCGGGACTAGCGGGTTCTGATACGCAGTATTTT.

This clonotype showed up many times. In nucleotides, the CDR3 is TGTGCCCGGGGTGTCTCAGATACGCAGTATTTT. Translating gives CARGVSDTQYF. This chain links TRBV2 with TRBJ2-3; possibly TRBD2 for D (5 bases). V was cut by 11 bases and J by 4 bases, with 10 bases left in between. The CDR3 sequence is 11 residues long. CDR1 SNHLY and CDR2 FYNNEI come from the germline V gene.

In its sample, this clonotype was seen a few times. V and J are TRBV19 and TRBJ2-6, with D hard to call. Germline CDR1 is LNHDA and CDR2 is SQIVND (reference sequence). V lost 6 bases and J 0 bases, leaving 3 bases between the germline ends. CDR3 length equals 13 residues. The CDR3 reads CASRTSGANVLTF. The CDR3 coding sequence is TGTGCCAGTAGAACCTCTGGGGCCAACGTCCTGACTTTC.

Many counts were recorded for this clonotype. At one boundary the junction diverges from the germline segment, which might be a read error. The chain uses TRBV4-3 and TRBJ2-3; D remains ambiguous. The CDR3 loop spans 14 amino acids. The germline V gene has CDR1 LGHNA and CDR2 YSLEER. CDR3 bases: TGCGCCAGCAGCCAAGGATTAATCACAGATGCGCAGTATTTT. Its protein is CASSQGLITDAQYF.

In this sample, this clonotype turned up a few times. CDR3 residues: CASSLESRGYYEQYV. CDR3 sequence (DNA): TGTGCCAGCAGCTTAGAGTCCAGGGGGTACTACGAGCAGTACGTC. The chain couples TRBV7-2 to TRBJ2-7; TRBD1 matches 7 bases. CDR3 length: 15 residues. V gave up 1 base and J gave up 3 bases; unmatched junction bases: 6. The germline gives CDR1 SGHTA, CDR2 FQGNSA.

The chain is built from TRBV4-1 and TRBJ2-7, with TRBD1 matching over 7 bases. The V gene end was trimmed by 3 bases and the J gene end by 6 bases; junction bases not matched to a gene: 14. This CDR3 contains 16 residues. From germline, CDR1 is MGHRA and CDR2 YSYEKL. CDR3 in DNA: TGCGCCAGCAGCCAGGGGTTGGGGACAGACTTCTTCGAGCAGTACTTC. Translated, it gives CASSQGLGTDFFEQYF.

The genes are TRBV3-1 and TRBJ1-1, with a tentative D call TRBD1 (6 bases). The CDR3 spans 18 residues. Germline V gene sequence: CDR1 LGHDT, CDR2 YNNKEL (reference sequence). V lost 7 bases and J lost 8, with 32 bases in between. The DNA for the CDR3 is TGTGCCAGCACCCCACGGGGGCCCGGGTCAGATTCAAAAGCCGAAGCTTTCTTT. Translated: CASTPRGPGSDSKAEAFF.

This clonotype came up a few times. In DNA form, the CDR3 reads TGTGCCAGCAGGGGACAGGGGAAAGCCTACGAGCAGTACTTC. Protein sequence: CASRGQGKAYEQYF. The rearrangement links TRBV13 to TRBJ2-7, with 10 bases that match TRBD1. The germline CDR1 and CDR2 sequences are PRHDT and FYEKMQ (reference sequence). Trimming cost V 6 bases and J 2 bases; bases outside gene matches: 4. The CDR3 is made up of 14 amino acids.